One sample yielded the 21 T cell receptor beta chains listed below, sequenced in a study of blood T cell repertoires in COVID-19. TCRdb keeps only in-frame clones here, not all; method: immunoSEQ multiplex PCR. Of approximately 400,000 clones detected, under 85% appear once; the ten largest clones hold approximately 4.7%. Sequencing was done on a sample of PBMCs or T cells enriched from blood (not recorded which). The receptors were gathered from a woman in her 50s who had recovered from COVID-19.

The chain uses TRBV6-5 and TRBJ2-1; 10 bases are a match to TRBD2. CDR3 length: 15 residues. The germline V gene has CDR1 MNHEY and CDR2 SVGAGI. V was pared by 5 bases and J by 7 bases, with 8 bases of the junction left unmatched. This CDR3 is CASSPWTSGRNEQFF. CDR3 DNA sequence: TGTGCCAGCAGTCCTTGGACTAGCGGTCGGAATGAGCAGTTCTTC.

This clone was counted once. The chain's CDR3 is CASSFGRGNTEAFF. The CDR3 region has the DNA TGTGCCAGCAGCTTCGGTAGGGGGAACACTGAAGCTTTCTTT. The V call is TRBV7-2, the J call TRBJ1-1; maybe TRBD1 (5 bases). With 3 bases removed from V and 1 base from J, the gap between germline ends came to 9 bases. Germline V gives CDR1 SGHTA, CDR2 FQGNSA. The CDR3 runs to 14 residues. The full variable domain, with the rest looked up from reference TRBV7-2 and TRBJ1-1, is GAGVSQSPSNKVTEKGKDVELRCDPISGHTALYWYRQSLGQGLEFLIYFQGNSAPDKSGLPSDRFSAERTGGSVSTLTIQRTQQEDSAVYLCASSFGRGNTEAFFGQGTRLTVV.

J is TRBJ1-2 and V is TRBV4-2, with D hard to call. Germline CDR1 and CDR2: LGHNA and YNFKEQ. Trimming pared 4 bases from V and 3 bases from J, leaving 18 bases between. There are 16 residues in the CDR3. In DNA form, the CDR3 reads TGTGCCAGCAGCCTAACACCCAAGGGAGAGGACTATGGCTACACCTTC. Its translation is CASSLTPKGEDYGYTF.

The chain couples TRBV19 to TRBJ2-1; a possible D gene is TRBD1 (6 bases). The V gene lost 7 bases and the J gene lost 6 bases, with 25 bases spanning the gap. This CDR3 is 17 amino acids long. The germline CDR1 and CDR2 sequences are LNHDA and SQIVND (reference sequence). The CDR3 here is CASNSDRTLSFGNEQFF. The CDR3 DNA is TGTGCCAGTAATTCAGACAGGACCCTATCCTTCGGCAATGAGCAGTTCTTC.

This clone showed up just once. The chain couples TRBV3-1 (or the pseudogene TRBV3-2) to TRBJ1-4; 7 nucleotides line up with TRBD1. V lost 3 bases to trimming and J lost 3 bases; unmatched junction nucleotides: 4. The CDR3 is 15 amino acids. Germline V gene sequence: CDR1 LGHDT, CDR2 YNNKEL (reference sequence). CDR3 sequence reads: CASSHGGTANEKLFF. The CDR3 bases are TGTGCCAGCAGCCACGGAGGGACAGCTAATGAAAAACTGTTTTTT.

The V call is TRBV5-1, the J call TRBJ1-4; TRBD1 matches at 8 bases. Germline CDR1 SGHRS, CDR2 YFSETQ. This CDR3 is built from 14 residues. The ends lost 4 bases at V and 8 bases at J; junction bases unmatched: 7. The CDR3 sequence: CASSAGQGKEKLFF. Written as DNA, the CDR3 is TGCGCCAGCAGCGCCGGACAGGGTAAAGAAAAACTGTTTTTT.

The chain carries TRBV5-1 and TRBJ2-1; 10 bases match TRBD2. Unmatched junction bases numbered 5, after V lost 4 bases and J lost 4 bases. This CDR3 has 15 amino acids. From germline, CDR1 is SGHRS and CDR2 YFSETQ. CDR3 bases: TGCGCCAGCAGCCAAACTAGCGGGGAGTACAATGAGCAGTTCTTC. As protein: CASSQTSGEYNEQFF.

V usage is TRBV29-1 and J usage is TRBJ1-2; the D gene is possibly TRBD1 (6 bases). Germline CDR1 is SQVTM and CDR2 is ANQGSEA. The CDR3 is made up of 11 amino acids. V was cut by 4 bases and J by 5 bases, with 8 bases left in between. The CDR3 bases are TGCAGCGTTGGGACAGATTATGGCTACACCTTC. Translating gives CSVGTDYGYTF.

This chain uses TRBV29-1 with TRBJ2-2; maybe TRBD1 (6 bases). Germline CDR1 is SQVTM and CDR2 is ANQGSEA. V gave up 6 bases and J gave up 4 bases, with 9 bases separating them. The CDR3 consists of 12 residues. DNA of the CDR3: TGCAGCGTAACAGGGCCCACCGGGGAGCTGTTTTTT. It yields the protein CSVTGPTGELFF.

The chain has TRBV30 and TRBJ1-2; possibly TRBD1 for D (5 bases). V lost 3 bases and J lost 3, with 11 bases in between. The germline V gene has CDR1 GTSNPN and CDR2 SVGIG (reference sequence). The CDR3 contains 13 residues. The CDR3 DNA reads TGTGCCTGGAGGGTCCCAGGGCACTATGGCTACACCTTC. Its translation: CAWRVPGHYGYTF.

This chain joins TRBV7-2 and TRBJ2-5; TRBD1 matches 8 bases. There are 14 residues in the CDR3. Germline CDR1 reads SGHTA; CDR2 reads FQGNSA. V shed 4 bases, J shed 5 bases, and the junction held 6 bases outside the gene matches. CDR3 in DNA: TGTGCCAGCAGCTCCAGGGGGCTGCGGGAGACCCAGTACTTC. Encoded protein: CASSSRGLRETQYF.

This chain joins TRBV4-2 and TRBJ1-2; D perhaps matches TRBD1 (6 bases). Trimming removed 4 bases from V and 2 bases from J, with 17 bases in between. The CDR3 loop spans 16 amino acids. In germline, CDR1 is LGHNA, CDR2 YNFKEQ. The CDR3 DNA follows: TGTGCCAGCAGCCCGCACACAGGGTCCCGAAACTATGGCTACACCTTC. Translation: CASSPHTGSRNYGYTF.

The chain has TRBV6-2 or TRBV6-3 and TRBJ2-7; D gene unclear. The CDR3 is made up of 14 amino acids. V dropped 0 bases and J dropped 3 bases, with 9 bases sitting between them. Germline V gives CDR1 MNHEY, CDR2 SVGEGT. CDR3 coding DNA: TGTGCCAGCAGTTACTCGAAGAACGGCTACGAGCAGTACTTC. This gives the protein CASSYSKNGYEQYF.

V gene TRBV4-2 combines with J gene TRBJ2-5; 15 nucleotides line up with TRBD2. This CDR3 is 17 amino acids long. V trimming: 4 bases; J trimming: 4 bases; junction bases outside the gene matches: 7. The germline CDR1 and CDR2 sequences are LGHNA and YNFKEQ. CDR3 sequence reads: CASSPRTSGGGGETQYF. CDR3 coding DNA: TGTGCCAGCAGCCCTAGGACTAGCGGGGGGGGTGGAGAGACCCAGTACTTC.

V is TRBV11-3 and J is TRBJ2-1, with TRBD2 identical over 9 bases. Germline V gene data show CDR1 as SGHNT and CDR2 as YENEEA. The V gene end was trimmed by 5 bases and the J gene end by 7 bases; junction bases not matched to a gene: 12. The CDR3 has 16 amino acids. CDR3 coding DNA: TGTGCCAGCAGCCCGAGTTCTAGCGGGAAAAGAAATGAGCAGTTCTTC. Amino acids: CASSPSSSGKRNEQFF. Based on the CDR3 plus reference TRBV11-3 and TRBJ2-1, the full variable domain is EAGVVQSPRYKIIEKKQPVAFWCNPISGHNTLYWYLQNLGQGPELLIRYENEEAVDDSQLPKDRFSAERLKGVDSTLKIQPAELGDSAVYLCASSPSSSGKRNEQFFGPGTRLTVL.

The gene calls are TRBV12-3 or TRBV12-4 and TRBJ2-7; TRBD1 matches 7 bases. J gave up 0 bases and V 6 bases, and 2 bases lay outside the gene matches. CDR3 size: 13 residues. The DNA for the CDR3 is TGTGCCAGCAGGGGACAGATCTCCTACGAGCAGTACTTC. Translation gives CASRGQISYEQYF.

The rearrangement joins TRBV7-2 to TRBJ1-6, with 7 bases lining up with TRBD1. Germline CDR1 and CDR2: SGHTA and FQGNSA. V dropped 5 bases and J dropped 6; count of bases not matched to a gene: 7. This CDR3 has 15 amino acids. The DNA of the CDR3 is TGTGCCAGCAGCGCGGAGGGGGCTGGTAATTCACCCCTCCACTTT. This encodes CASSAEGAGNSPLHF.

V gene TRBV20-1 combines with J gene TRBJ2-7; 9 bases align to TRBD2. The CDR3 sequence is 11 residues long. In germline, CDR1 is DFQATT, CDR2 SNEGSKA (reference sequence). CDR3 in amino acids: CSTGTSNEQYF. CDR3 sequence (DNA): TGCTCCACCGGGACTAGCAACGAGCAGTACTTC.

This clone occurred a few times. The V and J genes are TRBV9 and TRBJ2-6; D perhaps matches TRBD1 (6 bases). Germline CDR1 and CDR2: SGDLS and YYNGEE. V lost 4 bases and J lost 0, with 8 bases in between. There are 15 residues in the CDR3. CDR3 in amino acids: CASSHRDSGANVLTF. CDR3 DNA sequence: TGTGCCAGCAGCCACAGGGACTCTGGGGCCAACGTCCTGACTTTC.

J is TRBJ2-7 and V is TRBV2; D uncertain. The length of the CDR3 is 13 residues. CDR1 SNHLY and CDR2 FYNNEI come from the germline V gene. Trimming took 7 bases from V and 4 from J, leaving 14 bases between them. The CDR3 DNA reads TGTGCCAGCACCGCCGGCGGCGCGTACGAGCAGTACTTC. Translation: CASTAGGAYEQYF.

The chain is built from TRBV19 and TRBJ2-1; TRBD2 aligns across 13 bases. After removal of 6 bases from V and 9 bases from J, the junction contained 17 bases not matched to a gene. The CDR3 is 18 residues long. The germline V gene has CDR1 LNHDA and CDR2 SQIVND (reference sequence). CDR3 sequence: CASRKSHLGLAGDGEQFF. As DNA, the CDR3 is TGTGCCAGTAGGAAGAGTCACCTCGGACTAGCGGGAGACGGTGAGCAGTTCTTC. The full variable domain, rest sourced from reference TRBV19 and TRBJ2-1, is DGGITQSPKYLFRKEGQNVTLSCEQNLNHDAMYWYRQDPGQGLRLIYYSQIVNDFQKGDIAEGYSVSREKKESFPLTVTSAQKNPTAFYLCASRKSHLGLAGDGEQFFGPGTRLTVL.